One and the same sample provided the 11 T cell receptor beta chains below, sequenced in a study of OX40 agonist ivuxolimab in advanced cancers. Sequencing was performed with immunoSEQ multiplex PCR; in TCRdb, only in-frame clones are kept and a portion is missing. The table has roughly 64,000 clones, 75% to 90% seen once. Sample: CD4+ or CD8+ T cells sorted from blood, taken in a trial of the OX40 agonist ivuxolimab. The receptors originated from an adult with an advanced solid tumor such as melanoma, head and neck, liver or kidney cancer.

J is TRBJ2-1 and V is TRBV14; no firm D call. Deletions cut 2 bases from V and 7 bases from J, with 6 bases between. Germline V CDR1 and CDR2: SGHDN, FVKESK. This CDR3 comprises 12 residues. The CDR3 here is CASSQLGNEQFF. The CDR3 DNA follows: TGTGCCAGCAGCCAACTCGGAAATGAGCAGTTCTTC.

J is TRBJ2-3 and V is TRBV5-1; D might be TRBD2 (6 bases). There are 17 residues in the CDR3. The V and J ends lost 0 bases and 2 bases respectively, with 16 bases between them. Looked up from germline, CDR1 is SGHRS and CDR2 is YFSETQ. CDR3 sequence reads: CASSLGERVPHTDTQYF. CDR3 DNA: TGCGCCAGCAGCTTGGGGGAGCGGGTCCCACACACAGATACGCAGTATTTT.

This chain links TRBV19 with TRBJ1-2; D unresolved. Germline CDR1 reads LNHDA; CDR2 reads SQIVND (reference sequence). V dropped 5 bases and J dropped 8 bases, with 12 bases sitting between them. The CDR3 sequence is 12 residues long. In DNA, the CDR3 is TGTGCCAGTAGTGCACACGGCGGGGGCTACACCTTC. Translation: CASSAHGGGYTF.

The chain uses TRBV10-3 and TRBJ2-3; 14 nucleotides align to TRBD2. The CDR3 spans 16 residues. The trim removed 6 bases at V and 3 bases at J, leaving 5 bases unmatched. The germline V gene has CDR1 ENHRY and CDR2 SYGVKD. The CDR3 protein is CAIRGTSGRETDTQYF. CDR3 nucleotides: TGTGCCATCAGGGGGACTAGCGGGAGAGAAACAGATACGCAGTATTTT.

The chain's CDR3 is CASSYSHLAGWYF. CDR3 coding DNA: TGTGCCAGCAGTTACTCCCATCTGGCGGGGTGGTACTTC. V gene TRBV6-5 combines with J gene TRBJ2-7, with D possibly being TRBD2 (6 bases). Germline CDR1 MNHEY, CDR2 SVGAGI. CDR3 size: 13 residues. The V and J ends lost 0 bases and 12 bases respectively, with 15 bases between them.

The rearrangement links TRBV5-6 to TRBJ1-2; D not resolved. This CDR3 is built from 14 residues. CDR1 SGHDT and CDR2 YYEEEE come from the germline V gene. V lost 0 bases to trimming and J lost 6 bases, with 12 bases between them. The CDR3 DNA reads TGTGCCAGCAGCTTGGGAACGGCGGGGAATGGCTACACCTTC. As protein: CASSLGTAGNGYTF.

J is TRBJ2-3 and V is TRBV10-3, with D unclear. Trimming took off 8 bases at V and 4 bases at J, with 10 bases between the two ends. The CDR3 is 12 residues long. The V gene's germline CDR1 is ENHRY and CDR2 SYGVKD. In DNA, the CDR3 is TGTGCCATCGCCCCGGAGCCAGATACGCAGTATTTT. Its translation is CAIAPEPDTQYF.

This sequence joins TRBV20-1 and TRBJ2-2; D call uncertain. In germline, CDR1 is DFQATT, CDR2 SNEGSKA (reference sequence). CDR3 size: 11 residues. Trimming shortened V by 1 base and J by 6 bases, and 3 bases separated the two germline ends. For the CDR3, the DNA is TGCAGTGCTAGAGTTCCCGGGGAGCTGTTTTTT. Its protein is CSARVPGELFF.

This sequence joins TRBV19 and TRBJ2-1; 8 nucleotides align to TRBD1. Germline assignment: CDR1 LNHDA and CDR2 SQIVND (reference sequence). The CDR3 contains 13 residues. The V gene end was trimmed by 8 bases and the J gene end by 4 bases; junction bases not matched to a gene: 4. The CDR3 nucleotides are TGTGCCAGTCAGGGGGCTGGGTACAATGAGCAGTTCTTC. Protein product: CASQGAGYNEQFF.

The CDR3 bases are TGTGCCAGTAATCAACCGAACACCGGGGAGCTGTTTTTT. It codes for CASNQPNTGELFF. The J gene is TRBJ2-2, the V gene TRBV19; no reliable D call. From germline, CDR1 is LNHDA and CDR2 SQIVND (reference sequence). The V end lost 7 bases, the J end lost 0 bases, and 6 bases lay between the germline ends. The CDR3 has 13 residues.

The chain combines TRBV27 with TRBJ2-7; D unclear. The V gene's germline CDR1 is MNHEY and CDR2 SMNVEV (reference sequence). The germline V and J ends were trimmed by 3 bases and 4 bases, with 13 bases remaining between them. CDR3 length equals 14 residues. The CDR3 here is CASSFGWSVYEQYF. The CDR3 DNA is TGTGCCAGCAGTTTTGGGTGGTCTGTATACGAGCAGTACTTC.